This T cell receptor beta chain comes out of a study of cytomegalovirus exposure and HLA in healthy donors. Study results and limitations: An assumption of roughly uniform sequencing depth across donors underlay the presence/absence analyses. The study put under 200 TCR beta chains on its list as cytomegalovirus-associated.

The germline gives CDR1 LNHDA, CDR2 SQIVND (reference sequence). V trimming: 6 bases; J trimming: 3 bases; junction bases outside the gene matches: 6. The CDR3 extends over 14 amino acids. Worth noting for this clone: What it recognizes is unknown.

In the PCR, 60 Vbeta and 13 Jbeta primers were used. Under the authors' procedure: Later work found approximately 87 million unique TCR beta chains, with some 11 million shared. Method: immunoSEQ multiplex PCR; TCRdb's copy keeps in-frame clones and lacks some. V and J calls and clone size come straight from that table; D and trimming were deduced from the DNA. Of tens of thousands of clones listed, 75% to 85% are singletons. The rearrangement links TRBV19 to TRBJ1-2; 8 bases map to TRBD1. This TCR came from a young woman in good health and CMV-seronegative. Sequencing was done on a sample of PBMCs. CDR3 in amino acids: CASSPADRDYGYTF. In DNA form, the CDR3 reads TGTGCCAGTAGCCCCGCGGACAGGGACTATGGCTACACCTTC.